Below are 18 T cell receptor beta chains sequenced from a single sample in a study of T cell responses to AZD1222 COVID-19 vaccine. The data were produced by immunoSEQ multiplex PCR, yet TCRdb's version contains in-frame clones alone and is incomplete. The sample holds about 20,000 clones, 84% seen once. This specimen was peripheral blood, taken 28 days after the second AZD1222 dose. All receptors derive from an adult who received the AZD1222 COVID-19 vaccine.

The genes are TRBV24-1 and TRBJ2-1; TRBD1 matches 10 bases. The J segment lost 9 bases and the V segment lost 3 bases, leaving 7 bases of the junction unmatched. The CDR3 runs to 15 residues. Germline CDR1 is KGHDR and CDR2 is SFDVKD. The CDR3 sequence: CATSDGGTGDLEQFF. CDR3 in DNA: TGTGCCACCAGTGATGGCGGGACAGGGGATCTTGAGCAGTTCTTC.

This clone was observed a single time. The chain couples TRBV5-1 to TRBJ2-5; D is perhaps TRBD1 or TRBD2 (5 bases each). The V and J ends lost 5 bases and 5 bases respectively, with 16 bases between them. The CDR3 is 14 amino acids. The germline V gene has CDR1 SGHRS and CDR2 YFSETQ. CDR3 nucleotides: TGCGCCAGCAGTCCACCCTCCTGGGGGGAGACCCAGTACTTC. Residues: CASSPPSWGETQYF.

As concerns this clone: The junction and the germline gene differ at one end; a read error may be behind it. CDR3 in DNA: TGTGCCAGCAGTAACTCTGGGCTGGGAAACACCATATATTTT. Amino acid sequence: CASSNSGLGNTIYF. The V call is TRBV6-4, the J call TRBJ1-3; D not resolved. The CDR3 is 14 residues long. Germline V CDR1 and CDR2: MRHNA, SNTAGT.

CDR3 amino acids: CASSPRMGSYNEQFF. CDR3 nucleotide sequence: TGTGCCAGCAGCCCCCGAATGGGCTCCTACAATGAGCAGTTCTTC. The gene calls are TRBV11-1 and TRBJ2-1; D is undetermined. CDR1 SGHAT and CDR2 FQDESV come from the germline V gene (reference sequence). This CDR3 is built from 15 residues. The V end was cut by 5 bases, the J end by 0 bases, with 11 bases between.

The gene calls are TRBV6-5 and TRBJ1-4; 9 bases map to TRBD1. CDR1 is MNHEY and CDR2 is SVGAGI in the germline V gene. V shed 6 bases, J shed 6 bases, and the junction held 2 bases outside the gene matches. This CDR3 is built from 13 residues. CDR3 nucleotides: TGTGCCAGCAGGGGGACAGGGTATGAAAAACTGTTTTTT. It is translated as CASRGTGYEKLFF.

This clone was observed once. Other nucleotide sequences from this sample produce the same CDR3. This chain joins TRBV4-3 and TRBJ2-3; D is unclear. The CDR3 loop spans 14 amino acids. V was clipped by 0 bases and J by 0 bases, with 4 bases between them. The germline V gene has CDR1 LGHNA and CDR2 YSLEER. CDR3 sequence (DNA): TGCGCCAGCAGCCAAGATAGAAGCACAGATACGCAGTATTTT. Amino acids: CASSQDRSTDTQYF.

The chain employs TRBV7-8 and TRBJ2-6; TRBD1 matches 7 bases. V trimming: 1 base; J trimming: 0 bases; junction bases outside the gene matches: 6. CDR3 length: 18 residues. The germline CDR1 and CDR2 sequences are SGHVS and FQNEAQ. CDR3: CASSLVNRGLSGANVLTF. The CDR3 region has the DNA TGTGCCAGCAGCTTAGTAAACAGGGGCCTCTCTGGGGCCAACGTCCTGACTTTC.

Comments on this clone: Germline is not matched at one junction end, which may reflect a read error. The V gene is TRBV7-2, the J gene TRBJ2-7; the D is unclear. The CDR3 contains 14 residues. Looked up from germline, CDR1 is SGHTA and CDR2 is FQGNSA. In DNA, the CDR3 is TGTGCCAGCAGCTTAGCGCGAACTACCTATGAGCAGTACTTC. Its translation: CASSLARTTYEQYF.

The rearrangement uses TRBV9 and TRBJ2-1; 9 bases line up with TRBD2. V shed 3 bases, J shed 1 base, and the junction held 5 bases outside the gene matches. The germline V gene encodes CDR1 SGDLS and CDR2 YYNGEE. The CDR3 runs 16 residues. CDR3 protein: CASSAFSGSSYNEQFF. CDR3 bases: TGTGCCAGCAGCGCCTTTAGCGGGAGTTCCTACAATGAGCAGTTCTTC.

This clone came up once. The V gene is TRBV7-8, the J gene TRBJ1-4; D is unresolved. V shed 2 bases and J shed 4 bases, with 8 bases lying between them. This CDR3 region has 14 residues. Germline CDR1 SGHVS, CDR2 FQNEAQ. The CDR3 DNA is TGTGCCAGCAGCTTAAGTGGGGATAATGAAAAACTGTTTTTT. This translates into CASSLSGDNEKLFF.

The chain has TRBV6-1 and TRBJ2-2; TRBD2 is a possible D gene (5 bases). The CDR3 has 18 amino acids. Trimming took off 4 bases at V and 3 bases at J, with 21 bases between the two ends. CDR1 is MNHNS and CDR2 is SASEGT in the germline V gene. In nucleotides, the CDR3 is TGTGCCAGCAGTGGGCAAGGACTTACCACAGCGGACACCGGGGAGCTGTTTTTT. The encoded protein is CASSGQGLTTADTGELFF.

V gene TRBV3-1 (or the pseudogene TRBV3-2) combines with J gene TRBJ1-5, with 9 positions matching TRBD1. CDR1 is LGHDT, CDR2 YNNKEL, per germline (reference sequence). CDR3 length equals 16 residues. J gave up 5 bases and V 2 bases, and 7 bases lay outside the gene matches. DNA of the CDR3: TGTGCCAGCAGCCAATACCGGGACAGGGCCCATCAGCCCCAGCATTTT. It is translated as CASSQYRDRAHQPQHF.

V is TRBV12-3 or TRBV12-4 and J is TRBJ2-7, with D hard to call. V was clipped by 3 bases and J by 3 bases, with 9 bases between them. The CDR3 has 13 residues. The CDR3 sequence is CASSFLLGYEQYF. CDR3 bases: TGTGCCAGCAGTTTCTTATTGGGCTACGAGCAGTACTTC.

The chain joins TRBV19 to TRBJ1-4; TRBD1 might be the D (5 bases). Trimming cost V 6 bases and J 5 bases, with 16 bases left between them. This CDR3 has 15 amino acids. Germline CDR1 LNHDA, CDR2 SQIVND (reference sequence). CDR3 residues: CASRGWTRRNEKLFF. The DNA for the CDR3 is TGTGCCAGTAGGGGGTGGACACGGAGGAATGAAAAACTGTTTTTT.

The chain recombines TRBV11-2 with TRBJ1-3; 12 bases line up with TRBD1. J was trimmed by 5 bases and V by 3 bases; bases with no gene match: 5. The length of the CDR3 is 16 residues. The germline gives CDR1 SGHAT, CDR2 FQNNGV. CDR3 coding DNA: TGTGCCAGCAGCTTCGCCGGGACAGGGGGCCGAAACACCATATATTTT. It translates to CASSFAGTGGRNTIYF.

The rearrangement uses TRBV7-2 and TRBJ2-1; D is undetermined. Germline loops: CDR1 SGHTA, CDR2 FQGNSA. Trimming took off 2 bases at V and 1 base at J, with 0 bases between the two ends. The CDR3 loop spans 12 amino acids. CDR3 sequence reads: CASSLSYNEQFF. The CDR3 coding sequence is TGTGCCAGCAGCTTATCCTACAATGAGCAGTTCTTC.

The V and J genes are TRBV7-7 and TRBJ2-3; 7 positions agree with TRBD2. With 5 bases clipped from V and 1 base from J, the junction kept 6 bases outside the gene matches. Per germline, CDR1 SSHAT and CDR2 FNYEAQ (reference sequence). This CDR3 has 15 amino acids. CDR3 sequence: CASSPRLARTDTQYF. CDR3 nucleotides: TGTGCCAGCAGCCCCCGACTAGCACGCACAGATACGCAGTATTTT.

The chain employs TRBV5-1 and TRBJ2-1; 7 bases line up with TRBD2. The CDR3 loop spans 13 amino acids. The germline gives CDR1 SGHRS, CDR2 YFSETQ. The trim removed 7 bases at V and 5 bases at J, leaving 6 bases unmatched. The CDR3 sequence: CASQVTSDNEQFF. As DNA, the CDR3 is TGCGCCAGCCAGGTCACTAGCGACAATGAGCAGTTCTTC.